What follows are 14 T cell receptor beta chains derived from one specimen sequenced in a study of identifying expanded T cells in peripheral blood. Assay: immunoSEQ multiplex PCR; the TCRdb copy retains only in-frame clones and omits some. Among over 100,000 clones, 88% were seen once, and the ten largest hold 8% to 9%. The source material was blood. These receptors all stem from a person aged 18-70 years in good health.

The rearrangement uses TRBV6-5 and TRBJ1-4; D not resolved. Germline lookup yields CDR1 MNHEY and CDR2 SVGAGI. The CDR3 has 13 amino acids. V lost 11 bases to trimming and J lost 8 bases, with 18 bases between them. In nucleotides, the CDR3 is TGTGCCTCGAGCCCGGTGCGAGAAGAAAAACTGTTTTTT. Amino acid sequence: CASSPVREEKLFF.

The chain is built from TRBV5-1 and TRBJ1-1; tentative D call: TRBD1 (6 bases). Trimming pared 6 bases from V and 2 bases from J, leaving 8 bases between. The CDR3 extends over 12 amino acids. CDR1 and CDR2 from the germline V gene are SGHRS and YFSETQ. Written as DNA, the CDR3 is TGCGCCAGCATACAGGGTAACACTGAAGCTTTCTTT. This codes for CASIQGNTEAFF.

This clone was recorded once. The chain has TRBV19 and TRBJ2-7, with TRBD1 identical over 7 bases. CDR1 and CDR2 from the germline V gene are LNHDA and SQIVND (reference sequence). V lost 9 bases to trimming and J lost 0 bases; unmatched junction nucleotides: 8. This CDR3 contains 14 residues. CDR3 protein: CASTTGVNSYEQYF. DNA for the CDR3: TGTGCCAGCACTACAGGGGTCAACTCCTACGAGCAGTACTTC.

V gene TRBV5-1 combines with J gene TRBJ2-5; 7 bases line up with TRBD1. CDR3 length equals 14 residues. The V gene end was trimmed by 4 bases and the J gene end by 5 bases; junction bases not matched to a gene: 8. Germline CDR1 is SGHRS and CDR2 is YFSETQ. CDR3: CASSPLRGGETQYF. The CDR3 coding sequence is TGCGCCAGCAGCCCCCTCCGAGGGGGCGAGACCCAGTACTTC.

This clone was picked up a small number of times. The chain carries TRBV5-4 and TRBJ2-7, with 14 bases aligning to TRBD2. The CDR3 covers 16 residues. The germline V gene encodes CDR1 SGHNT and CDR2 YYREEE (reference sequence). With V trimmed by 4 bases and J by 6 bases, 9 bases remained unmatched. The DNA for the CDR3 is TGTGCCAGCAGCGTCCCGGGACTAGCGGGAGATCGCGAGCAGTACTTC. This codes for CASSVPGLAGDREQYF. The full variable domain, in which reference TRBV5-4 and TRBJ2-7 provide the parts outside the CDR3, is ETGVTQSPTHLIKTRGQQVTLRCSSQSGHNTVSWYQQALGQGPQFIFQYYREEENGRGNFPPRFSGLQFPNYSSELNVNALELDDSALYLCASSVPGLAGDREQYFGPGTRLTVT.

The chain has TRBV29-1 and TRBJ2-5; D possibly corresponds to TRBD1 (6 bases). In germline, CDR1 is SQVTM, CDR2 ANQGSEA. The CDR3 totals 16 residues. The V and J ends lost 3 bases and 8 bases respectively, with 25 bases between them. The CDR3 DNA reads TGCAGCGTTGATCAAGGCACAGGGCCTCGGGTTGGAACCCAGTACTTC. It yields the protein CSVDQGTGPRVGTQYF. The variable domain in full, completed from reference TRBV29-1 and TRBJ2-5, reads SAVISQKPSRDICQRGTSLTIQCQVDSQVTMMFWYRQQPGQSLTLIATANQGSEATYESGFVIDKFPISRPNLTFSTLTVSNMSPEDSSIYLCSVDQGTGPRVGTQYFGPGTRLLVL.

The chain uses TRBV5-3 and TRBJ2-7; D perhaps matches TRBD2 (5 bases). TRBV5-3 is flagged as an ORF with uncertain function. Trimming stripped 3 bases from V and 6 bases from J, with 10 bases between. The CDR3 runs to 12 residues. CDR3 sequence (DNA): TGTGCCAGAAGCTCCCGGGCGGGCGAGCAGTACTTC. Protein product: CARSSRAGEQYF.

This clone was seen a single time. The chain employs TRBV9 and TRBJ1-2; no clear D gene. Trimming took off 4 bases at V and 6 bases at J, with 19 bases between the two ends. Germline CDR1 SGDLS, CDR2 YYNGEE. The CDR3 loop spans 15 amino acids. CDR3 residues: CASSTSQWAGDGYTF. Here the CDR3 DNA reads TGTGCCAGCAGCACGAGTCAGTGGGCGGGAGATGGCTACACCTTC.

The table lists this clone with a few counts. J is TRBJ1-2 and V is TRBV28, with 7 bases that match TRBD1. This CDR3 is 14 amino acids long. Germline lookup yields CDR1 MDHEN and CDR2 SYDVKM. V shed 2 bases and J 6 bases; nucleotides not matched to a gene: 6. The CDR3 DNA follows: TGTGCCAGCAGTTTACCCCGACAGGGAAATGGCTACACCTTC. This encodes CASSLPRQGNGYTF.

The chain links TRBV4-2 to TRBJ1-5, with D perhaps TRBD1 (5 bases). The CDR3 covers 15 residues. Germline V gives CDR1 LGHNA, CDR2 YNFKEQ. V was pared by 0 bases and J by 4 bases, with 10 bases between. The CDR3 coding sequence is TGTGCCAGCAGCCAAGAGAAAAGGGGTAATCAGCCCCAGCATTTT. This sequence encodes CASSQEKRGNQPQHF.

V and J are TRBV27 and TRBJ1-1; 9 bases agree with TRBD1. Looked up from germline, CDR1 is MNHEY and CDR2 is SMNVEV (reference sequence). There are 14 residues in the CDR3. V gave up 4 bases and J gave up 11 bases; unmatched junction bases: 11. CDR3 in amino acids: CASSSGILQGAAFF. The CDR3 nucleotides are TGTGCCAGCAGTTCGGGTATTTTACAGGGGGCGGCTTTCTTT.

V is TRBV2 and J is TRBJ1-5; possibly TRBD1 for D (5 bases). This CDR3 region has 13 residues. The germline V gene encodes CDR1 SNHLY and CDR2 FYNNEI. V was cut by 7 bases and J by 3 bases, with 10 bases left in between. DNA for the CDR3: TGTGCCAGCATTGGGGACCTCAATCAGCCCCAGCATTTT. Translated: CASIGDLNQPQHF.

The chain combines TRBV7-6 with TRBJ1-5; unclear D gene. This CDR3 comprises 14 residues. Germline values: CDR1 SGHVS, CDR2 FNYEAQ. V lost 5 bases and J lost 2, with 10 bases in between. CDR3 sequence reads: CASSGGLGNQPQHF. For the CDR3, the DNA is TGTGCCAGCAGCGGAGGGTTAGGCAATCAGCCCCAGCATTTT.

The chain employs TRBV2 and TRBJ2-3; 8 nucleotides align to TRBD2. J lost 4 bases, V lost 3 bases, and 3 bases had no gene match. The CDR3 is 14 residues long. Germline V lookup: CDR1 SNHLY, CDR2 FYNNEI. CDR3 in DNA: TGTGCCAGCAGTGAGCGGGAGGTCCCAGATACGCAGTATTTT. It is translated as CASSEREVPDTQYF.